This T cell receptor beta chain was identified during a study of blood T cell repertoires in COVID-19. Study details: Acute and convalescent COVID-19 samples came from the United States, Italy and Spain.

Repertoires were generated with immunoSEQ multiplex PCR, while TCRdb's copy carries only in-frame clones and drops some. This table holds 170,000 or so clones, more than 80% found once. Clinical history reported by participants formed the basis on which cohorts were assigned. The CDR3 consists of 15 residues. The V end was cut by 5 bases, the J end by 7 bases, with 21 bases between. Germline V gene lookup returns CDR1 SGHVS and CDR2 FQNEAQ. The chain is built from TRBV7-8 and TRBJ2-7; D perhaps matches TRBD1 (6 bases). The TCR sequence derives from a man in his forties who had recovered from COVID-19. Input material: PBMCs or T cells enriched from blood (not recorded which). The CDR3 loop is CASSLTGSLGEEQYF. As DNA, the CDR3 is TGTGCCAGCAGCCTGACAGGTTCTCTAGGGGAGGAGCAGTACTTC.